This T cell receptor beta chain was captured in a study of beta chain features in type 1 diabetes. A few counts support this clone. Expressed TCRB transcripts were sequenced because the entire RNA isolate underwent reverse transcription. TCRdb's copy holds only in-frame clones and misses some; the assay was immunoSEQ multiplex PCR. The table has 360,000 or so clones, about 18% seen once; the top ten hold about 0.044%. Input material: naive CD4+ T cells from blood. The origin of this receptor is a young woman in good health.

DNA for the CDR3: TGTGCCAGCGGTGGGCGCTACGAGCAGTACTTC. As protein: CASGGRYEQYF. The rearrangement uses TRBV14 and TRBJ2-7; D unclear. Germline values: CDR1 SGHDN, CDR2 FVKESK. This CDR3 contains 11 residues. The V gene lost 8 bases and the J gene lost 3 bases, with 8 bases spanning the gap.